Described below is a single TCR beta chain sequence and its context. This clonotype was counted at least ten times. Its antigen is currently not known. Per-nucleotide qualities are absent, and no much larger clonotype sits a single base away. Reading from cysteine to phenylalanine, the CDR3 counts 14 amino acids. CDR3 DNA is the only sequence kept; it has 42 bases, read in frame from the first base. The trim is 3 bases for V and 7 bases for J, with a gap of 13 bases between the germline ends. Taken from the germline V gene (reference sequence), the CDR1 and CDR2 loops are MNHEY and SMNVEV. This entry belongs to a study of human T cells and chemical hapten exposure (dated by TCRdb to the early 2020s). In the study overall: The libraries were sequenced as a pool, and the TCR yield per sample differed mostly because of small variations in library volumes within the pool. The study tracked peripheral blood TCR repertoire changes in vivo during primary and secondary sensitization to the hapten diphenylcyclopropenone (DPC) in alopecia patients. Each blood RNA sample was used to sequence both TCR alpha and TCR beta chains. Overall study outcomes, separate from this receptor: No change with DPC sensitization was found in the number of TCRs above 1 in 1000 frequency, and no evidence of global repertoire structure alterations was found. After repeated subsampling, the strength of the expansion versus patch-test correlation and the threshold at which it became significant changed.

The time point label of this sample denotes: healthy volunteer bleed at 2 weeks. Total RNA was extracted from unfractionated whole blood collected in Tempus Blood RNA tubes. As TCR sequencing controls, 4 or 5 healthy volunteers were used, with blood taken at day 0, 2 weeks and 6 weeks. Receptor amplification or capture employed RACE. The reads were generated on a NextSeq 500. During library preparation, unique molecular identifiers were attached to individual cDNA molecules so that TCRs could be counted quantitatively and reproducibly. On the authors' methods: Samples had a median of 95,638 TCRs, with a range from about 23,224 to 750,000. V, J and CDR3 annotation of the TCR reads was carried out using the Decombinator software suite. For PS versus PT1 abundance plots, all samples were subsampled to the same number of TCRs (28,000). TCRs were defined as expanded if absent before sensitization and observed at least eight times at the 2-week time point. TCRdb reran the public reads through fastp at Q25 and MiXCR, keeping productive beta chains. Rows with a matching CDR3 protein are joined into one entry that keeps the most common DNA and genes. These V and J calls originate from TCRdb's pipeline instead of the authors' own analysis. The sample includes 130,000 or so distinct CDR3 sequences, with around 8.3% observed a single time. The biggest ten clones account for 1.5% to 2% of the sample.

The chain employs TRBV27 and TRBJ1-5; possibly the D gene is TRBD1, per 5 matching bases. Material for sequencing was whole blood. The sequence came from a male donor in good health. Some clones in this sample may be carry-over from other donors' samples. CDR3 reads: CASSFNEGRQPQHF. The bases read TGTGCCAGCAGTTTCAACGAGGGGCGGCAGCCCCAGCATTTT.